This record covers a single T cell receptor beta chain. Its antigen remains unknown. The germline V gene encodes CDR1 SQVTM and CDR2 ANQGSEA. V lost 7 bases to trimming and J lost 0 bases, with 16 bases between them. The CDR3 loop spans 15 amino acids. Only in-frame clones appear in the TCRdb table, and some are missing; sequencing was by immunoSEQ multiplex PCR. Of fewer than 130,000 clones listed, approximately 89% are singletons. The record originates from a study of cytomegalovirus exposure and HLA in healthy donors. Whole-study results and caveats: TCR beta chains numbering under 200 were designated cytomegalovirus-associated.

While the first cohort had hundreds of subjects, the donors belonged to the separate validation cohort of 120 subjects. This chain joins TRBV29-1 and TRBJ1-3, with D unresolved. The sample was PBMCs. The sequence derives from a woman under 30 in good health and CMV-seronegative. DNA of the CDR3: TGCAGCGCCGCCACGGGGAGTGACTCTGGAAACACCATATATTTT. Translating gives CSAATGSDSGNTIYF.